This T cell receptor beta chain comes out of a study of tumor-infiltrating lymphocytes in primary liver carcinoma. Priming with a constant-region primer yielded TCR beta cDNA from approximately 500 ng total RNA. Slightly modified ARM-PCR served as the procedure for the TCR beta libraries. These libraries came from three rounds of nested multiplex PCR. PCR rounds one and two used TRBV1-TRBV30 forward primers with a C-beta reverse primer for approximately 11 cycles each. TCRdb itself ran the multiplex PCR reads through MiXCR, one entry per CDR3 protein. Of around 330,000 distinct CDR3 sequences in the sample, less than 75% were seen once. This clonotype appeared a single time. The CDR3 does not close with the conserved phenylalanine or tryptophan, likely indicating a read error. The CDR3 is 13 residues long. RNA was extracted from whole blood without cell sorting, alongside germline DNA.

The V call is TRBV12-3 or TRBV12-4, the J call TRBJ2-5; D is perhaps TRBD1 (6 bases). This sequence was found in a man in his forties or fifties with primary liver carcinoma and hepatitis B virus infection. Material for sequencing was peripheral blood. CDR3 bases: TGTGCCTGCAGTTTGTCAGGGGTCGAGACCCAGTACATC. It codes for CACSLSGVETQYI.